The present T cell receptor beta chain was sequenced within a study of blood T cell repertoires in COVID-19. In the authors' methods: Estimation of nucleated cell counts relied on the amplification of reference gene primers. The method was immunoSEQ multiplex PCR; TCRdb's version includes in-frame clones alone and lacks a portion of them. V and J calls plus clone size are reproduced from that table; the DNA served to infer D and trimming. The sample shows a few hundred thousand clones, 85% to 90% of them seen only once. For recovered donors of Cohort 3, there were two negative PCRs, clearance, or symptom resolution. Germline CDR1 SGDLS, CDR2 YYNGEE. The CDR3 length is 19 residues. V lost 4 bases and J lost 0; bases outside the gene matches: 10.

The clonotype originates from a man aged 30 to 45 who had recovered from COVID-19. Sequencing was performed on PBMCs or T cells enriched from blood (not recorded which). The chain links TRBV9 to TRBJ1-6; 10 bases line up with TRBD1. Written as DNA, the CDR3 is TGTGCCAGCAGCTACCGGGACAGGGGTTGTCGCTCCTATAATTCACCCCTCCACTTT. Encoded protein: CASSYRDRGCRSYNSPLHF.